These T cell receptor beta chains were read from a single sample in a study of T cell responses to AZD1222 COVID-19 vaccine. Assay: immunoSEQ multiplex PCR; the TCRdb copy retains only in-frame clones and omits some. The sample has some 170,000 clones, 70% to 90% seen once. The sample in question was peripheral blood, obtained 28 days after the second dose of the MenACWY control vaccine. Receptors originate from an adult who received the MenACWY meningococcal vaccine as a control. The CDR3 runs from the conserved cysteine through the conserved F or W. Fields, in order: CDR3 protein, CDR3 DNA, D gene, V gene, clone size, J gene. D genes are given only for firm matches. Clone sizes are given selectively: once, few, many, or a class where the clone is expanded.

CDR3aa: CASSFAEGQGHYGYTF
CDR3nt: TGTGCCAGCAGCTTCGCCGAGGGACAGGGACACTATGGCTACACCTTC
d_gene: TRBD1
v_gene: TRBV5-4
abundance: once
j_gene: TRBJ1-2

CDR3aa: CASSLPFSGPPSQFF
CDR3nt: TGTGCCAGCAGCTTACCTTTCTCCGGTCCCCCTAGCCAGTTCTTC
d_gene: -
v_gene: TRBV7-9
abundance: -
j_gene: TRBJ2-1

CDR3aa: CASSSTRKGPTYEQYF
CDR3nt: TGTGCCAGCAGTTCCACCAGAAAAGGACCTACCTACGAGCAGTACTTC
d_gene: -
v_gene: TRBV28
abundance: -
j_gene: TRBJ2-7

CDR3aa: CASSSRDSNYGYTF
CDR3nt: TGTGCCAGCAGCTCCCGGGACTCTAACTATGGCTACACCTTC
d_gene: -
v_gene: TRBV7-9
abundance: -
j_gene: TRBJ1-2

CDR3aa: CATSEGKLAGGETQYF
CDR3nt: TGTGCCACCAGTGAGGGGAAACTAGCGGGAGGCGAGACCCAGTACTTC
d_gene: TRBD2
v_gene: TRBV24-1
abundance: -
j_gene: TRBJ2-5

CDR3aa: CASNEQGAATQYF
CDR3nt: TGTGCCAGTAACGAACAGGGGGCCGCGACCCAGTACTTC
d_gene: TRBD1
v_gene: TRBV19
abundance: -
j_gene: TRBJ2-5

CDR3aa: CASSPGQVTEAFF
CDR3nt: TGTGCCAGCAGCCCAGGACAGGTTACAGAAGCTTTCTTT
d_gene: TRBD1
v_gene: TRBV7-9
abundance: once
j_gene: TRBJ1-1

CDR3aa: CASLTNRNTEAFF
CDR3nt: TGTGCCAGCCTCACTAACCGGAACACTGAAGCTTTCTTT
d_gene: -
v_gene: TRBV6-5
abundance: -
j_gene: TRBJ1-1

CDR3aa: CAWSHGASGDLAGEQYF
CDR3nt: TGTGCCTGGAGTCATGGGGCTAGCGGGGACCTCGCGGGGGAGCAGTACTTC
d_gene: TRBD2
v_gene: TRBV30
abundance: -
j_gene: TRBJ2-7

CDR3aa: CASSMMGGSGANVLTF
CDR3nt: TGTGCCAGTAGTATGATGGGCGGGTCTGGGGCCAACGTCCTGACTTTC
d_gene: -
v_gene: TRBV19
abundance: -
j_gene: TRBJ2-6

CDR3aa: CASSRAGVANEQFF
CDR3nt: TGTGCCAGCAGCCGCGCTGGAGTAGCCAATGAGCAGTTCTTC
d_gene: -
v_gene: TRBV3-1/TRBV3-2
abundance: -
j_gene: TRBJ2-1

CDR3aa: CASSPGESQPQHF
CDR3nt: TGTGCCAGCTCACCCGGGGAATCTCAGCCCCAGCATTTT
d_gene: -
v_gene: TRBV18
abundance: -
j_gene: TRBJ1-5

CDR3aa: CASSPGPDQPQHF
CDR3nt: TGCGCCAGCAGCCCCGGACCTGATCAGCCCCAGCATTTT
d_gene: -
v_gene: TRBV5-1
abundance: -
j_gene: TRBJ1-5

CDR3aa: CASSLVGDRYTEAFF
CDR3nt: TGCGCCAGCAGCTTGGTGGGGGACAGATACACTGAAGCTTTCTTT
d_gene: TRBD1
v_gene: TRBV5-1
abundance: -
j_gene: TRBJ1-1

CDR3aa: CASHRRNTGELFF
CDR3nt: TGTGCCAGCCACCGACGAAACACCGGGGAGCTGTTTTTT
d_gene: -
v_gene: TRBV28
abundance: -
j_gene: TRBJ2-2

CDR3aa: CASSQNWNEQFF
CDR3nt: TGTGCCAGCAGCCAAAATTGGAATGAGCAGTTCTTC
d_gene: -
v_gene: TRBV3-1/TRBV3-2
abundance: once
j_gene: TRBJ2-1

CDR3aa: CASSIWQGNGYTF
CDR3nt: TGTGCCAGTAGTATTTGGCAGGGGAATGGCTACACCTTC
d_gene: -
v_gene: TRBV19
abundance: once
j_gene: TRBJ1-2

CDR3aa: CASSLKRGEAFF
CDR3nt: TGTGCCAGCAGTTTAAAGCGGGGTGAGGCTTTCTTT
d_gene: -
v_gene: TRBV28
abundance: -
j_gene: TRBJ1-1

CDR3aa: CASNSKGVDYEQYF
CDR3nt: TGTGCCAGCAACTCTAAGGGAGTCGATTACGAGCAGTACTTC
d_gene: -
v_gene: TRBV7-9
abundance: -
j_gene: TRBJ2-7

CDR3aa: CASRNQRNTEAFF
CDR3nt: TGCGCCAGCAGAAACCAACGGAACACTGAAGCTTTCTTT
d_gene: -
v_gene: TRBV5-1
abundance: -
j_gene: TRBJ1-1

CDR3aa: CASSRRWEDTQYF
CDR3nt: TGTGCCAGCAGCCGTCGCTGGGAAGATACGCAGTATTTT
d_gene: -
v_gene: TRBV7-2
abundance: -
j_gene: TRBJ2-3

CDR3aa: CASSLLRVDTGELFF
CDR3nt: TGTGCCAGCAGCTTGCTCCGGGTAGACACCGGGGAGCTGTTTTTT
d_gene: -
v_gene: TRBV7-2
abundance: -
j_gene: TRBJ2-2

CDR3aa: CASSLLPTDTQYF
CDR3nt: TGTGCCAGTAGTCTTCTACCCACAGATACGCAGTATTTT
d_gene: -
v_gene: TRBV19
abundance: -
j_gene: TRBJ2-3

CDR3aa: CASSLAGTSLGGETQYF
CDR3nt: TGCGCCAGCAGCTTGGCCGGGACTTCCTTAGGTGGGGAGACCCAGTACTTC
d_gene: -
v_gene: TRBV5-1
abundance: -
j_gene: TRBJ2-5

CDR3aa: CAISQRVREKDTGELFF
CDR3nt: TGTGCCATCAGCCAACGGGTCAGGGAAAAAGACACCGGGGAGCTGTTTTTT
d_gene: -
v_gene: TRBV10-3
abundance: -
j_gene: TRBJ2-2

CDR3aa: CASSLGDRTFYGYTF
CDR3nt: TGTGCCAGCAGCTTAGGAGACAGGACTTTTTATGGCTACACCTTC
d_gene: -
v_gene: TRBV5-6
abundance: -
j_gene: TRBJ1-2

CDR3aa: CASSLEISSYNEQFF
CDR3nt: TGTGCCAGCAGCTTGGAAATCAGCTCCTACAATGAGCAGTTCTTC
d_gene: -
v_gene: TRBV5-4
abundance: -
j_gene: TRBJ2-1

CDR3aa: CASSQDIPGQTGAFF
CDR3nt: TGTGCCAGCAGCCAAGATATCCCTGGACAGACCGGAGCTTTCTTT
d_gene: -
v_gene: TRBV4-2
abundance: -
j_gene: TRBJ1-1

CDR3aa: CASSALASQETQYF
CDR3nt: TGCGCCAGCAGCGCCCTCGCCAGTCAAGAGACCCAGTACTTC
d_gene: -
v_gene: TRBV5-1
abundance: -
j_gene: TRBJ2-5

CDR3aa: CATSRGGTATYEQYF
CDR3nt: TGTGCCACCAGCAGAGGAGGAACGGCAACCTACGAGCAGTACTTC
d_gene: -
v_gene: TRBV15
abundance: once
j_gene: TRBJ2-7

CDR3aa: CAWSDSSGAYEQYF
CDR3nt: TGTGCCTGGAGCGACTCTAGCGGAGCCTACGAGCAGTACTTC
d_gene: TRBD2
v_gene: TRBV30
abundance: -
j_gene: TRBJ2-7

CDR3aa: CASSLAGESSYEQYF
CDR3nt: TGTGCCAGCAGTTTAGCCGGGGAGAGCTCCTACGAGCAGTACTTC
d_gene: -
v_gene: TRBV28
abundance: once
j_gene: TRBJ2-7

CDR3aa: CASAPSATNEKLFF
CDR3nt: TGTGCCAGCGCCCCCTCAGCAACTAATGAAAAACTGTTTTTT
d_gene: -
v_gene: TRBV6-5
abundance: -
j_gene: TRBJ1-4

CDR3aa: CATLDIASYEQYF
CDR3nt: TGTGCCACCCTGGACATCGCATCCTACGAGCAGTACTTC
d_gene: -
v_gene: TRBV6-5
abundance: -
j_gene: TRBJ2-7

CDR3aa: CASSVGQGLNQPQHF
CDR3nt: TGTGCCAGCAGCGTCGGACAGGGGCTAAATCAGCCCCAGCATTTT
d_gene: TRBD1
v_gene: TRBV9
abundance: -
j_gene: TRBJ1-5

CDR3aa: CASSLDSTDTEAFF
CDR3nt: TGTGCCAGCAGCTTAGACAGTACTGACACTGAAGCTTTCTTT
d_gene: -
v_gene: TRBV11-3
abundance: -
j_gene: TRBJ1-1

CDR3aa: CAISESTRGDTQYF
CDR3nt: TGTGCCATCAGTGAGTCGACACGGGGAGATACGCAGTATTTT
d_gene: -
v_gene: TRBV10-3
abundance: -
j_gene: TRBJ2-3

CDR3aa: CASSLDRFNQPQHF
CDR3nt: TGTGCCAGCTCCCTAGACAGGTTTAATCAGCCCCAGCATTTT
d_gene: -
v_gene: TRBV18
abundance: once
j_gene: TRBJ1-5

CDR3aa: CASSQPDRNQPQHF
CDR3nt: TGCGCCAGCAGCCAGCCAGATCGCAATCAGCCCCAGCATTTT
d_gene: -
v_gene: TRBV4-1
abundance: -
j_gene: TRBJ1-5

CDR3aa: CASSRVPYMPDTQYF
CDR3nt: TGTGCCAGCAGCCGCGTTCCGTATATGCCAGATACGCAGTATTTT
d_gene: -
v_gene: TRBV9
abundance: -
j_gene: TRBJ2-3

CDR3aa: CATSDTRSGANVLTF
CDR3nt: TGTGCCACCAGTGATACACGCTCTGGGGCCAACGTCCTGACTTTC
d_gene: -
v_gene: TRBV24-1
abundance: -
j_gene: TRBJ2-6

CDR3aa: CASSFAGSNTEAFF
CDR3nt: TGTGCCAGCAGCTTCGCAGGGTCGAACACTGAAGCTTTCTTT
d_gene: -
v_gene: TRBV7-2
abundance: -
j_gene: TRBJ1-1

CDR3aa: CASSRGADQLREQYF
CDR3nt: TGTGCCAGCAGCCGTGGGGCGGATCAACTACGAGAGCAGTACTTC
d_gene: -
v_gene: TRBV7-2
abundance: -
j_gene: TRBJ2-7

CDR3aa: CASSSTREQFF
CDR3nt: TGTGCCAGCAGCTCCACTAGAGAGCAGTTCTTC
d_gene: -
v_gene: TRBV7-2
abundance: -
j_gene: TRBJ2-1

CDR3aa: CASSFQVLGAEAFF
CDR3nt: TGTGCCAGCAGCTTTCAGGTCTTGGGAGCTGAAGCTTTCTTT
d_gene: -
v_gene: TRBV5-6
abundance: -
j_gene: TRBJ1-1

CDR3aa: CASRLMTQSTYEQYF
CDR3nt: TGTGCCAGCAGATTGATGACACAGTCTACCTACGAGCAGTACTTC
d_gene: -
v_gene: TRBV2
abundance: -
j_gene: TRBJ2-7